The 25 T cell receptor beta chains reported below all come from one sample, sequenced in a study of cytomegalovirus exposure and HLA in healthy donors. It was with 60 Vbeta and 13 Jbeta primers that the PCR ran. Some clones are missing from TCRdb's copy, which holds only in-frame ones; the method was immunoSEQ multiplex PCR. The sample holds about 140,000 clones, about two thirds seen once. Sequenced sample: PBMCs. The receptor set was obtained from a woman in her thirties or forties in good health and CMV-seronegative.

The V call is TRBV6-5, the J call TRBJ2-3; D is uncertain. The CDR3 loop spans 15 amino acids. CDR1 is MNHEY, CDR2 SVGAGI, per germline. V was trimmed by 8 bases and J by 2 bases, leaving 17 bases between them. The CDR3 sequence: CASRLGRLFTDTQYF. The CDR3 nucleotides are TGTGCCAGCCGTTTAGGCCGACTGTTCACAGATACGCAGTATTTT.

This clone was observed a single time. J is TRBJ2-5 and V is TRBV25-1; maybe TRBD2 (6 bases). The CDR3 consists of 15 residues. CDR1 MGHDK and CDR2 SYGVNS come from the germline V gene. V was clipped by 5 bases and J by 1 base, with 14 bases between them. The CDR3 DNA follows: TGTGCCAGCAGTCGTGCTGGGACTGTCCAAGAGACCCAGTACTTC. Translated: CASSRAGTVQETQYF.

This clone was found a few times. CDR3 sequence (DNA): TGTGCCAGCAGCTCAGGGCTCCTTGATATTGCACCCCTCCACTTT. This translates into CASSSGLLDIAPLHF. The chain combines TRBV5-4 with TRBJ1-6; tentatively, D is TRBD1 (5 bases). Per germline, CDR1 SGHNT and CDR2 YYREEE (reference sequence). Trimming stripped 3 bases from V and 11 bases from J, with 18 bases between. The CDR3 sequence is 15 residues long.

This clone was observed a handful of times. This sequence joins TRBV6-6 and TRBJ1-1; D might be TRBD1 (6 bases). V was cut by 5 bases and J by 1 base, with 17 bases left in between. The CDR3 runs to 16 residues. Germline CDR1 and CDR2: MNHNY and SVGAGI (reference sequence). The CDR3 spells CASSQENRAPNTEAFF. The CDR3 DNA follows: TGTGCCAGCAGTCAAGAAAACAGGGCGCCGAACACTGAAGCTTTCTTT.

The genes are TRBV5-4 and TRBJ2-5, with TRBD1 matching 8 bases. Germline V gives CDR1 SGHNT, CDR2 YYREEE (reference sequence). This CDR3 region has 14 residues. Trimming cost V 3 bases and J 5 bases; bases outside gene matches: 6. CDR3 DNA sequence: TGTGCCAGCAGCTCGACAGGGGCGCGGGAGACCCAGTACTTC. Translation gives CASSSTGARETQYF.

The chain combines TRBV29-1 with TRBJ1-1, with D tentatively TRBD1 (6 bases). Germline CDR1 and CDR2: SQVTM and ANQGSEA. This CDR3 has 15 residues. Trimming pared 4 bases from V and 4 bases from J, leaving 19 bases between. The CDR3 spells CSVAPRGGLGTEAFF. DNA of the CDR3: TGCAGCGTTGCCCCGAGGGGGGGGCTAGGCACTGAAGCTTTCTTT.

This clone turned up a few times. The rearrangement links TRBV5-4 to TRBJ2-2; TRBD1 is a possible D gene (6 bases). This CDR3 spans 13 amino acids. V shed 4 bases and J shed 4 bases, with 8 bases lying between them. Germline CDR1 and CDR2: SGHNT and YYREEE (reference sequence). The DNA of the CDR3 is TGTGCCAGCAGCCCGGACAGCACCGGGGAGCTGTTTTTT. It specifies CASSPDSTGELFF. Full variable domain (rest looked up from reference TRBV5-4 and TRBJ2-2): ETGVTQSPTHLIKTRGQQVTLRCSSQSGHNTVSWYQQALGQGPQFIFQYYREEENGRGNFPPRFSGLQFPNYSSELNVNALELDDSALYLCASSPDSTGELFFGEGSRLTVL.

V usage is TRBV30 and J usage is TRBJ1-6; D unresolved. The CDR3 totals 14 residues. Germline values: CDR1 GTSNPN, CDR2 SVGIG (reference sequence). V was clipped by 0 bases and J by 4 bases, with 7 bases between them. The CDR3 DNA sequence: TGTGCCTGGAGTGTAATAAATTATAATTCACCCCTCCACTTT. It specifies CAWSVINYNSPLHF.

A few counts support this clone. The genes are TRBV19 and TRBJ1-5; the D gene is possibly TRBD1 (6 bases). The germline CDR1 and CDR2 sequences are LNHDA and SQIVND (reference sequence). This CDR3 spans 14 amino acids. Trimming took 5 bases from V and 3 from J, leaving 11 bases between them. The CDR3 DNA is TGTGCCAGTAGTCCACAGGGAAACAATCAGCCCCAGCATTTT. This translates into CASSPQGNNQPQHF.

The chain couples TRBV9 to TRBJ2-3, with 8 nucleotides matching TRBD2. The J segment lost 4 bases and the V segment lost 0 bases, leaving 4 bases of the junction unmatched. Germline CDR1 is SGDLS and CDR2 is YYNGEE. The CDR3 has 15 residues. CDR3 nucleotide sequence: TGTGCCAGCAGCGTAGGGGCGGGGGGAGCAGATACGCAGTATTTT. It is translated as CASSVGAGGADTQYF.

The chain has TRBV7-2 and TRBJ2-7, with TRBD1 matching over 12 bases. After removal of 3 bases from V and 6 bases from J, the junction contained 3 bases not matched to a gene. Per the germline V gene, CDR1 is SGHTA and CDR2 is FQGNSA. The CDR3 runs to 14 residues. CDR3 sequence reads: CASSLGQGASEQYF. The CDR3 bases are TGTGCCAGCAGCTTGGGACAGGGGGCGAGCGAGCAGTACTTC.

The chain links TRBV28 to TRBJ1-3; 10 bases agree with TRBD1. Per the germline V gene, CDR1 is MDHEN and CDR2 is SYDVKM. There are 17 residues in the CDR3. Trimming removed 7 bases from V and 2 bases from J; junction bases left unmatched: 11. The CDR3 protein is CASISPPGTGAGNTIYF. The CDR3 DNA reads TGTGCCAGCATCTCCCCCCCCGGGACAGGGGCTGGAAACACCATATATTTT.

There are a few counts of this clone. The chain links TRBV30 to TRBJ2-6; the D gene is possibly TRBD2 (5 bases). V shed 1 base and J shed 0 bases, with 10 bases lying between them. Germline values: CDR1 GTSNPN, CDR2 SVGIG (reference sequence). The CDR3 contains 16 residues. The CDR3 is CAWSGSGFSGANVLTF. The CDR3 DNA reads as TGTGCCTGGAGTGGGAGCGGATTCTCTGGGGCCAACGTCCTGACTTTC.

Written as DNA, the CDR3 is TGCGCCAGCTCCAGGGACAGAGCGTACTACGAGCAGTACTTC. Its translation: CASSRDRAYYEQYF. The V gene is TRBV5-1, the J gene TRBJ2-7; TRBD1 matches at 7 bases. Trimming at V came to 7 bases and at J to 3 bases, leaving 10 bases not matched to a gene. There are 14 residues in the CDR3. Looked up from germline, CDR1 is SGHRS and CDR2 is YFSETQ.

CDR3 region: CASSLEGTGFNYGYTF. For the CDR3, the DNA is TGTGCCAGCAGCTTAGAAGGGACAGGCTTTAACTATGGCTACACCTTC. The chain employs TRBV7-9 and TRBJ1-2, with 8 bases identical to TRBD1. CDR3 length equals 16 residues. Germline V gives CDR1 SEHNR, CDR2 FQNEAQ (reference sequence). J lost 1 base, V lost 1 base, and 5 bases had no gene match.

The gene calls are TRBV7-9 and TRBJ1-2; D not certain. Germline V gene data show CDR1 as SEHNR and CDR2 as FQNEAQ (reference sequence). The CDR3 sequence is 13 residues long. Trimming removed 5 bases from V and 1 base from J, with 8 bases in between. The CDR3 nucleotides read TGTGCCAGCAGCATACAGAGTAACTATGGCTACACCTTC. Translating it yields CASSIQSNYGYTF.

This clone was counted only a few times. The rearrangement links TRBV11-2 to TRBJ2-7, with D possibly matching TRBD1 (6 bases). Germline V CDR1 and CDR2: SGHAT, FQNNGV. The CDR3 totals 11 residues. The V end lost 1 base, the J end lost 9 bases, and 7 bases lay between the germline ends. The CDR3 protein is CASSLVQGQYF. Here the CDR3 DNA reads TGTGCCAGCAGCTTAGTACAGGGGCAGTACTTC.

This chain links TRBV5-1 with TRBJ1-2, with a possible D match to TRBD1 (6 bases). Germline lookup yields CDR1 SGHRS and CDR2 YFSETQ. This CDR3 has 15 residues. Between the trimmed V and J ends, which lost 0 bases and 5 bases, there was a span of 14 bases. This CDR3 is CASSLAGDGKYGYTF. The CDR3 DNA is TGCGCCAGCAGCTTGGCAGGGGATGGGAAATATGGCTACACCTTC.

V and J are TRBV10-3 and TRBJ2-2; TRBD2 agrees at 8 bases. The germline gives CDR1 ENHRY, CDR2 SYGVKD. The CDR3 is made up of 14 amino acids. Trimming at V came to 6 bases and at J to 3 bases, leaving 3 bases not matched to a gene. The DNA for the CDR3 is TGTGCCATCAGACGGGGACTAGACACCGGGGAGCTGTTTTTT. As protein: CAIRRGLDTGELFF.

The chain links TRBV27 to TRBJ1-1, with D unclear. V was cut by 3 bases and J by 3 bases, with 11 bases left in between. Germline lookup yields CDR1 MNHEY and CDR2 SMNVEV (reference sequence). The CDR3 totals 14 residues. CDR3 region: CASSLGQDYTEAFF. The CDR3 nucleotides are TGTGCCAGCAGTTTGGGTCAGGACTACACTGAAGCTTTCTTT.

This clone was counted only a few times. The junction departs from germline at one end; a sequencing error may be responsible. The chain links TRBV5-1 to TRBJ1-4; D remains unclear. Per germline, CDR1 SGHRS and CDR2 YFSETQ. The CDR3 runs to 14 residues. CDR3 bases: TGCGCCAGCAGCTTGGGGCAGTTTGGTGAAGAACTGTTTTTT. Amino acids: CASSLGQFGEELFF.

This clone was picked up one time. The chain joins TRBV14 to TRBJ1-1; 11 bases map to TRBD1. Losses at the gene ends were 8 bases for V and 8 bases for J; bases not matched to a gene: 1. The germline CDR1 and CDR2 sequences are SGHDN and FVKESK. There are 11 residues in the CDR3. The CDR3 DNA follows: TGTGCCAGCGGGGACAGGGGGGAAGCTTTCTTT. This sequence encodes CASGDRGEAFF.

The CDR3 region is CASSLGANSPLHF. CDR3 sequence (DNA): TGTGCCAGCAGCTTGGGGGCTAATTCACCCCTCCACTTT. This sequence joins TRBV11-2 and TRBJ1-6, with a tentative D call TRBD1 (6 bases). Germline V gene sequence: CDR1 SGHAT, CDR2 FQNNGV. Trimming removed 3 bases at V and 6 bases at J, with 6 bases between. There are 13 residues in the CDR3.

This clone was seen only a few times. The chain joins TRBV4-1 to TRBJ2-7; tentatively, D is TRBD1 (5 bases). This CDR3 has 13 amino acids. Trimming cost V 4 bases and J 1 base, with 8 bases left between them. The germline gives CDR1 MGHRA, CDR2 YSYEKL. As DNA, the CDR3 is TGCGCCAGCAGCCCTCCAGGGTCCTACGAGCAGTACTTC. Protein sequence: CASSPPGSYEQYF.

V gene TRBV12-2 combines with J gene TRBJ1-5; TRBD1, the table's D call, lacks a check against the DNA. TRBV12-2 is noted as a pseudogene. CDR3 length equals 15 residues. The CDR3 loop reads CASRQGTSRDQPQHF. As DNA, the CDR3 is TGTGCAAGTCGCCAGGGGACCTCACGGGATCAGCCCCAGCATTTT.